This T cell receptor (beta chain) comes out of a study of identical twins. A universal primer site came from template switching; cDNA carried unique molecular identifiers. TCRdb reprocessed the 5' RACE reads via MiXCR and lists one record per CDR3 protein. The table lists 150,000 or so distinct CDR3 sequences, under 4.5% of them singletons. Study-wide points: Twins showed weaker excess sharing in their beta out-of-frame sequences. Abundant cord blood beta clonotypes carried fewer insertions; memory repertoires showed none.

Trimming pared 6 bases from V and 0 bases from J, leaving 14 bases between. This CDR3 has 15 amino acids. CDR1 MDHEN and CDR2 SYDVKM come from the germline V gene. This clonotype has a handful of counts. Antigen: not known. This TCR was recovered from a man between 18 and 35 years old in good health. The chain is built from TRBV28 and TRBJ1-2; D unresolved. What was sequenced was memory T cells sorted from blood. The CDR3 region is CASSFPLPANYGYTF. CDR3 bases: TGTGCCAGCAGCTTCCCACTACCTGCTAACTATGGCTACACCTTC.